Sequencing of this T cell receptor (beta chain) was carried out in a study of cytomegalovirus exposure and HLA in healthy donors. The CDR3 has 16 amino acids. Germline V gene sequence: CDR1 SGHRS, CDR2 YFSETQ. V lost 1 base, J lost 4 bases, and 8 bases stayed unmatched. Findings of the study overall: According to the study, roughly 160 TCR beta chains were cytomegalovirus-associated. For cytomegalovirus status, the classifier reportedly gave diagnoses with high specificity and sensitivity.

It was with 60 Vbeta and 13 Jbeta primers that the PCR ran. Measured with immunoSEQ multiplex PCR; TCRdb has only the in-frame clones, and not every one. The sample records 85,000 to 110,000 clones, roughly 80% being singletons. With respect to this clone: No antigen is known for it.

This TCR was sampled from a man aged 50-60 years in good health and CMV-seropositive. The J gene is TRBJ2-3, the V gene TRBV5-1; TRBD2 aligns across 8 bases. The sample was PBMCs. CDR3 DNA: TGCGCCAGCAGCTTGTGGGGCGGGGGGTCCGCAGATACGCAGTATTTT. Protein: CASSLWGGGSADTQYF. Looking up the rest from reference TRBV5-1 and TRBJ2-3 gives the full variable domain: KAGVTQTPRYLIKTRGQQVTLSCSPISGHRSVSWYQQTPGQGLQFLFEYFSETQRNKGNFPGRFSGRQFSNSRSEMNVSTLELGDSALYLCASSLWGGGSADTQYFGPGTRLTVL.